Shown below are 29 T cell receptor beta chains from a single sample sequenced in a study of cytomegalovirus exposure and HLA in healthy donors. PCR was performed using 60 Vbeta and 13 Jbeta primers. Only in-frame clones appear in the TCRdb table, and some are missing; sequencing was by immunoSEQ multiplex PCR. The sample lists some 110,000 clones; approximately 81% were seen once. Sequencing input: PBMCs. All receptors come from a woman in her 30s in good health and CMV-seronegative.

The gene calls are TRBV7-2 and TRBJ2-1, with D maybe TRBD1 (6 bases). Trimming pared 5 bases from V and 6 bases from J, leaving 17 bases between. CDR1 and CDR2 (germline): SGHTA, FQGNSA. CDR3 length equals 15 residues. CDR3 sequence: CASSPRSLGGNEQFF. As DNA, the CDR3 is TGTGCCAGCAGCCCCAGGAGTCTAGGGGGCAATGAGCAGTTCTTC. The full variable domain, rest sourced from reference TRBV7-2 and TRBJ2-1, is GAGVSQSPSNKVTEKGKDVELRCDPISGHTALYWYRQSLGQGLEFLIYFQGNSAPDKSGLPSDRFSAERTGGSVSTLTIQRTQQEDSAVYLCASSPRSLGGNEQFFGPGTRLTVL.

The chain combines TRBV5-1 with TRBJ1-2; possibly TRBD1 for D (6 bases). This CDR3 comprises 17 residues. V lost 4 bases, J lost 0 bases, and 19 bases lay in between. The V gene's germline CDR1 is SGHRS and CDR2 YFSETQ. This CDR3 reads CASSPNSYGQTNYGYTF. The DNA of the CDR3 is TGCGCCAGCAGCCCAAACTCCTACGGACAGACTAACTATGGCTACACCTTC.

The chain links TRBV27 to TRBJ2-5, with 8 bases identical to TRBD1. The assigned J gene may be wrong: the sequence end matches TRBJ2-7 better. CDR1 and CDR2 (germline): MNHEY, SMNVEV (reference sequence). The CDR3 extends over 17 amino acids. Written as DNA, the CDR3 is TGTGCCAGCAGTTTAACCAGGGTGGCGGGACAGGCCTACGAGCAGTACTTC. Translating it yields CASSLTRVAGQAYEQYF.

This clone was seen once. The chain links TRBV4-1 to TRBJ1-5, with D perhaps matching TRBD1 (6 bases). V gave up 0 bases and J gave up 3 bases, with 18 bases separating them. Germline assignment: CDR1 MGHRA and CDR2 YSYEKL. The CDR3 contains 18 residues. CDR3: CASSQDLVGQRFNQPQHF. In nucleotides, the CDR3 is TGCGCCAGCAGCCAAGATCTCGTCGGACAGCGCTTCAATCAGCCCCAGCATTTT.

The V gene is TRBV2, the J gene TRBJ2-5; 9 nucleotides align to TRBD1. With V trimmed by 6 bases and J by 3 bases, 5 bases remained unmatched. The germline V gene has CDR1 SNHLY and CDR2 FYNNEI. The CDR3 spans 14 residues. The chain's CDR3 is CASRFGTGKETQYF. CDR3 in DNA: TGTGCCAGCAGATTCGGGACAGGGAAAGAGACCCAGTACTTC.

This sequence joins TRBV6-5 and TRBJ2-3, with 9 bases that match TRBD1. CDR3 length: 15 residues. After removal of 5 bases from V and 3 bases from J, the junction contained 6 bases not matched to a gene. Germline V gives CDR1 MNHEY, CDR2 SVGAGI. CDR3 nucleotide sequence: TGTGCCAGCAGTAAGGGGACAGGGTCTACAGATACGCAGTATTTT. Translated: CASSKGTGSTDTQYF.

The rearrangement joins TRBV11-1 to TRBJ2-7, with D perhaps matching TRBD2 (6 bases). This CDR3 has 15 residues. Trimming removed 0 bases at V and 0 bases at J, with 9 bases between. Per germline, CDR1 SGHAT and CDR2 FQDESV (reference sequence). CDR3 sequence reads: CASSLAVGSSYEQYF. The DNA of the CDR3 is TGTGCCAGCAGCTTAGCGGTCGGGAGCTCCTACGAGCAGTACTTC.

This clone was detected once. The chain carries TRBV5-4 and TRBJ2-1; TRBD1 agrees at 9 bases. CDR1 and CDR2 (germline): SGHNT, YYREEE (reference sequence). J gave up 7 bases and V 4 bases, and 3 bases lay outside the gene matches. The CDR3 extends over 13 amino acids. CDR3 protein: CASSHGQGNEQFF. In nucleotides, the CDR3 is TGTGCCAGCAGCCACGGACAGGGGAATGAGCAGTTCTTC.

CDR3 residues: CASRPGLNQPQHF. Here the CDR3 DNA reads TGTGCCAGCAGACCGGGACTCAATCAGCCCCAGCATTTT. The V gene is TRBV2, the J gene TRBJ1-5; tentatively, D is TRBD1 (5 bases). CDR1 and CDR2 from the germline V gene are SNHLY and FYNNEI. Trimming removed 6 bases from V and 3 bases from J, with 9 bases in between. The length of the CDR3 is 13 residues.

The chain is built from TRBV7-9 and TRBJ2-3; D call uncertain. The CDR3 spans 13 residues. Germline V gene sequence: CDR1 SEHNR, CDR2 FQNEAQ (reference sequence). V lost 8 bases and J 0 bases, leaving 9 bases between the germline ends. In DNA, the CDR3 is TGTGCCAGCGCCGACACTAGCACAGATACGCAGTATTTT. Translated: CASADTSTDTQYF. Looking up the rest from reference TRBV7-9 and TRBJ2-3 gives the full variable domain: DTGVSQNPRHKITKRGQNVTFRCDPISEHNRLYWYRQTLGQGPEFLTYFQNEAQLEKSRLLSDRFSAERPKGSFSTLEIQRTEQGDSAMYLCASADTSTDTQYFGPGTRLTVL.

This clone was seen more than once but under ten times. The chain has TRBV11-2 and TRBJ2-7, with a tentative D call TRBD1 (5 bases). Trimming pared 5 bases from V and 12 bases from J, leaving 17 bases between. CDR3 length equals 12 residues. Germline values: CDR1 SGHAT, CDR2 FQNNGV. This chain's CDR3 is CASSAQGRSLYF. Here the CDR3 DNA reads TGTGCCAGCAGCGCTCAGGGTCGGAGTCTGTACTTC.

The CDR3: CASTEYSNQPQHF. For the CDR3, the DNA is TGTGCCAGCACCGAGTATAGCAATCAGCCCCAGCATTTT. The chain joins TRBV2 to TRBJ1-5; D call uncertain. Germline lookup yields CDR1 SNHLY and CDR2 FYNNEI. The V end was cut by 7 bases, the J end by 0 bases, with 7 bases between. This CDR3 is 13 amino acids long. The whole variable domain, filled in from reference TRBV2 and TRBJ1-5, reads EPEVTQTPSHQVTQMGQEVILRCVPISNHLYFYWYRQILGQKVEFLVSFYNNEISEKSEIFDDQFSVERPDGSNFTLKIRSTKLEDSAMYFCASTEYSNQPQHFGDGTRLSIL.

This chain links TRBV5-1 with TRBJ2-5; 7 bases are a match to TRBD2. The ends lost 0 bases at V and 2 bases at J; junction bases unmatched: 4. This CDR3 comprises 15 residues. The germline CDR1 and CDR2 sequences are SGHRS and YFSETQ. CDR3: CASSLALAPQETQYF. The CDR3 region has the DNA TGCGCCAGCAGCTTGGCACTAGCGCCGCAAGAGACCCAGTACTTC.

J is TRBJ1-3 and V is TRBV4-1; 7 nucleotides line up with TRBD1. The length of the CDR3 is 15 residues. Germline trimming cut 3 bases from V and 1 base from J; bases unmatched to any gene: 3. CDR1 and CDR2 (germline): MGHRA, YSYEKL. The CDR3 loop reads CASSQQQGSGNTIYF. The CDR3 region has the DNA TGCGCCAGCAGCCAGCAACAGGGGTCTGGAAACACCATATATTTT.

The V and J genes are TRBV7-3 and TRBJ2-1; D perhaps matches TRBD1 (6 bases). V was trimmed by 2 bases and J by 7 bases, leaving 12 bases between them. CDR1 and CDR2 from the germline V gene are SGHTA and FQGTGA. This CDR3 is 14 amino acids long. The CDR3 bases are TGTGCCAGCAGCTTAGGAACAGGGCAGAATGAGCAGTTCTTC. It codes for CASSLGTGQNEQFF.

The chain joins TRBV7-2 to TRBJ2-1, with 7 bases that match TRBD2. The CDR3 length is 17 residues. Germline V gene lookup returns CDR1 SGHTA and CDR2 FQGNSA. After removal of 5 bases from V and 5 bases from J, the junction contained 15 bases not matched to a gene. CDR3 DNA sequence: TGTGCCAGCAGCCTTCGGTGGGAGGGTGTATCCCACAATGAGCAGTTCTTC. Its translation: CASSLRWEGVSHNEQFF.

This chain joins TRBV6-1 and TRBJ1-5; 7 bases are a match to TRBD1. Germline V lookup: CDR1 MNHNS, CDR2 SASEGT. The junction had 5 bases not matched to a gene; V was cut back by 6 bases and J by 0 bases. The CDR3 runs 15 residues. The CDR3 region has the DNA TGTGCCAGCAGCGGAACAGGGGTTAGCAATCAGCCCCAGCATTTT. This codes for CASSGTGVSNQPQHF.

This clone showed up just once. V and J are TRBV6-1 and TRBJ2-6, with D uncertain. This CDR3 contains 20 residues. Germline CDR1 is MNHNS and CDR2 is SASEGT. V dropped 2 bases and J dropped 4 bases, with 24 bases sitting between them. DNA for the CDR3: TGTGCCAGCAGTGAATACTCAGGTTCGGTCGGCTCTCTGGGGGCCAACGTCCTGACTTTC. It yields the protein CASSEYSGSVGSLGANVLTF.

V gene TRBV7-2 combines with J gene TRBJ2-1; 8 bases align to TRBD2. The CDR3 covers 17 residues. CDR1 and CDR2 from the germline V gene are SGHTA and FQGNSA. The V gene end was trimmed by 1 base and the J gene end by 6 bases; junction bases not matched to a gene: 11. The CDR3 DNA reads as TGTGCCAGCAGCTTAGAGGGTGCCAGCGGGAGTTTCAATGAGCAGTTCTTC. Translation gives CASSLEGASGSFNEQFF.

The chain is built from TRBV6-1 and TRBJ2-7; 9 bases fit TRBD1. The trim removed 8 bases at V and 2 bases at J, leaving 10 bases unmatched. This CDR3 contains 15 residues. Germline CDR1 reads MNHNS; CDR2 reads SASEGT. CDR3 DNA: TGTGCCAGCCAAAGGACAGGGGTAGGTACCTACGAGCAGTACTTC. Its protein product is CASQRTGVGTYEQYF.

This clone was detected once. The V and J genes are TRBV10-3 and TRBJ2-1; 14 nucleotides match TRBD2. Germline V lookup: CDR1 ENHRY, CDR2 SYGVKD. V dropped 3 bases and J dropped 9; count of bases not matched to a gene: 4. The CDR3 loop spans 15 amino acids. CDR3 nucleotides: TGTGCCATCAGTGATCTGGGACTAGCGGGAGTTGAGCAGTTCTTC. Translated: CAISDLGLAGVEQFF.

The rearrangement uses TRBV19 and TRBJ2-5, with 10 bases identical to TRBD1. Trimming at V came to 5 bases and at J to 2 bases, leaving 5 bases not matched to a gene. The V gene's germline CDR1 is LNHDA and CDR2 SQIVND (reference sequence). The length of the CDR3 is 15 residues. Written as DNA, the CDR3 is TGTGCCAGTAGTCTGACAGGGGGCAATCAAGAGACCCAGTACTTC. It translates to CASSLTGGNQETQYF. Variable domain in full (rest from reference TRBV19 and TRBJ2-5): DGGITQSPKYLFRKEGQNVTLSCEQNLNHDAMYWYRQDPGQGLRLIYYSQIVNDFQKGDIAEGYSVSREKKESFPLTVTSAQKNPTAFYLCASSLTGGNQETQYFGPGTRLLVL.

This clone was observed a handful of times. This chain uses TRBV18 with TRBJ2-3, with TRBD2 matching over 11 bases. The CDR3 length is 18 residues. The V segment lost 2 bases and the J segment 1 base; nucleotides outside the gene matches: 8. Germline V gene sequence: CDR1 KGHSH, CDR2 LQKENI. CDR3 sequence (DNA): TGTGCCAGCTCACCAGAGCTAGCGGGAGGCGCGCGCACAGATACGCAGTATTTT. Translated, it gives CASSPELAGGARTDTQYF.

The rearrangement links TRBV27 to TRBJ2-1; possible D gene TRBD2, 6 bases. Germline assignment: CDR1 MNHEY and CDR2 SMNVEV (reference sequence). V shed 7 bases and J shed 7 bases, with 11 bases lying between them. The length of the CDR3 is 12 residues. The CDR3 sequence: CASTGGLNEQFF. CDR3 coding DNA: TGTGCCAGCACTGGGGGGTTGAATGAGCAGTTCTTC.

V is TRBV4-3 and J is TRBJ1-2; 7 positions match TRBD1. CDR1 and CDR2 from the germline V gene are LGHNA and YSLEER. Germline trimming cut 0 bases from V and 4 bases from J; bases unmatched to any gene: 8. The CDR3 runs to 16 residues. The CDR3 DNA follows: TGCGCCAGCAGCCAAGATGGAGGGGGCGGAGGCTATGGCTACACCTTC. Protein sequence: CASSQDGGGGGYGYTF.

The chain uses TRBV7-2 and TRBJ1-1; unclear D gene. V was shortened by 1 base and J by 1 base, with 7 bases between the two germline ends. There are 14 residues in the CDR3. CDR1 and CDR2 from the germline V gene are SGHTA and FQGNSA. The DNA of the CDR3 is TGTGCCAGCAGCTTAGGGTCAGGGAACACTGAAGCTTTCTTT. Amino acids: CASSLGSGNTEAFF.

The chain uses TRBV2 and TRBJ2-5, with TRBD1 matching 7 bases. V dropped 6 bases and J dropped 1; count of bases not matched to a gene: 5. CDR3 length: 14 amino acids. From germline, CDR1 is SNHLY and CDR2 FYNNEI. CDR3 loop: CASRDRAVQETQYF. Written as DNA, the CDR3 is TGTGCCAGCAGAGACAGGGCAGTCCAAGAGACCCAGTACTTC.

The rearrangement links TRBV19 to TRBJ2-3; 9 nucleotides align to TRBD1. CDR3 size: 15 residues. Unmatched junction bases numbered 3, after V lost 3 bases and J lost 2 bases. Germline assignment: CDR1 LNHDA and CDR2 SQIVND (reference sequence). In DNA form, the CDR3 reads TGTGCCAGTAGTATCCGGGACAGGGACACAGATACGCAGTATTTT. Translated, it gives CASSIRDRDTDTQYF.

The chain is built from TRBV7-2 and TRBJ2-1; 7 bases are a match to TRBD2. Per the germline V gene, CDR1 is SGHTA and CDR2 is FQGNSA. There are 15 residues in the CDR3. With 1 base clipped from V and 4 bases from J, the junction kept 4 bases outside the gene matches. As DNA, the CDR3 is TGTGCCAGCAGCTTAGAAACTAGCGTATACAATGAGCAGTTCTTC. As protein: CASSLETSVYNEQFF.